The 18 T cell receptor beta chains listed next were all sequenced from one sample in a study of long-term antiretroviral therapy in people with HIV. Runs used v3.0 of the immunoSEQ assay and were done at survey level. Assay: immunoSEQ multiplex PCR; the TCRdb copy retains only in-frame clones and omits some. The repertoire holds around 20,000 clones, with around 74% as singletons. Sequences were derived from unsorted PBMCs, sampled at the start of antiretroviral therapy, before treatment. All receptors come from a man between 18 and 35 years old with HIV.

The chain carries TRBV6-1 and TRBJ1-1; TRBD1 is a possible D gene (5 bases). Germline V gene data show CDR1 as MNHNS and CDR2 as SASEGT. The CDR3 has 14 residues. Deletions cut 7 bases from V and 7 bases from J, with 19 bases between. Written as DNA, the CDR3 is TGTGCCAGCACCCAAAGAAGGGGCCTTGATGAAGCTTTCTTT. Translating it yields CASTQRRGLDEAFF.

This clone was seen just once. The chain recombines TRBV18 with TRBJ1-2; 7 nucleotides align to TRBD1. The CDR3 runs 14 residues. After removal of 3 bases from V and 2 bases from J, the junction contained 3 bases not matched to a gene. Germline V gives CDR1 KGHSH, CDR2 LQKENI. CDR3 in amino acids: CASSPDRVNYGYTF. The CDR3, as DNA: TGTGCCAGCTCACCCGACAGGGTAAACTATGGCTACACCTTC.

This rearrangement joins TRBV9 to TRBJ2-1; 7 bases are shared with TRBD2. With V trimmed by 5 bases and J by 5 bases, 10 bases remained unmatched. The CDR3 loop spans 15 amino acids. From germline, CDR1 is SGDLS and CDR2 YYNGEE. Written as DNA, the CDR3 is TGTGCCAGCAGATCCCAGCGGGAAGAAAACAATGAGCAGTTCTTC. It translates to CASRSQREENNEQFF.

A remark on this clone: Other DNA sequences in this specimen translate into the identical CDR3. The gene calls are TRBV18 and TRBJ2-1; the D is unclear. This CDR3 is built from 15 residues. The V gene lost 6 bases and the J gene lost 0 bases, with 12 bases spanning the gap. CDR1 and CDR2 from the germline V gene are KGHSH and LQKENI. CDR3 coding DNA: TGTGCCAGCTCCCCTACACTGAGCTCCTACAATGAGCAGTTCTTC. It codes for CASSPTLSSYNEQFF.

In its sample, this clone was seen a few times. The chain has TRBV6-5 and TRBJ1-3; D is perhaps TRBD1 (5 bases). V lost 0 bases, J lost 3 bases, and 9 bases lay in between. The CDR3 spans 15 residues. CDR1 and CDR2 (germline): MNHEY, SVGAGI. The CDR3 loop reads CASSYSAGNGNTIYF. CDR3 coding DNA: TGTGCCAGCAGTTACTCGGCAGGGAATGGAAACACCATATATTTT.

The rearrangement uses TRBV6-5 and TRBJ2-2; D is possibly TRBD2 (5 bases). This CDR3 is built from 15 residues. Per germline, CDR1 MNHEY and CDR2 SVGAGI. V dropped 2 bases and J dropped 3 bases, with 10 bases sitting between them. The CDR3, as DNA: TGTGCCAGCAGTTACGAGGGTCGGTACACCGGGGAGCTGTTTTTT. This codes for CASSYEGRYTGELFF.

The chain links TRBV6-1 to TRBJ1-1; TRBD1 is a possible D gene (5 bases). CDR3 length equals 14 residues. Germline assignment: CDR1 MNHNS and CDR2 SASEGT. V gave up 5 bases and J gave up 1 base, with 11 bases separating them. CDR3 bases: TGTGCCAGCAGTTGGGACGGCACGAACACTGAAGCTTTCTTT. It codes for CASSWDGTNTEAFF.

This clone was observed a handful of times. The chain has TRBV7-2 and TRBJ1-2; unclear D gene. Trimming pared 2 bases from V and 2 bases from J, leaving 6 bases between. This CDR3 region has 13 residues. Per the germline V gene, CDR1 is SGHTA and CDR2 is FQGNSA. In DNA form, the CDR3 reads TGTGCCAGCAGCTTACAGGAAAACTATGGCTACACCTTC. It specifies CASSLQENYGYTF.

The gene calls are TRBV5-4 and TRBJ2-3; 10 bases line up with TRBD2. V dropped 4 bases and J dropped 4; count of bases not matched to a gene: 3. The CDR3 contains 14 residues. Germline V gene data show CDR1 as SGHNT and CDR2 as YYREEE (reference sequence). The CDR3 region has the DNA TGTGCCAGCAGCCTAGGACTAGCGGCAGATACGCAGTATTTT. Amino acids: CASSLGLAADTQYF.

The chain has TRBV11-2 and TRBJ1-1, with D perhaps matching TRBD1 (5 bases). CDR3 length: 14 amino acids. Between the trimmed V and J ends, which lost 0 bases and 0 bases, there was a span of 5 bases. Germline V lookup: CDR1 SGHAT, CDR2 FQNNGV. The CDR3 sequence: CASSLEQVNTEAFF. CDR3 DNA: TGTGCCAGCAGCTTAGAACAGGTGAACACTGAAGCTTTCTTT.

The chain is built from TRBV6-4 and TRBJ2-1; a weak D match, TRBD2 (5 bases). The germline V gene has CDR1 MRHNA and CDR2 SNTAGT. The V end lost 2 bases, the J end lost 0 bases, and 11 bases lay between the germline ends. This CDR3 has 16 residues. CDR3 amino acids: CASSDRSVSSYNEQFF. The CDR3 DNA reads TGTGCCAGCAGTGACCGTAGCGTGAGCTCCTACAATGAGCAGTTCTTC.

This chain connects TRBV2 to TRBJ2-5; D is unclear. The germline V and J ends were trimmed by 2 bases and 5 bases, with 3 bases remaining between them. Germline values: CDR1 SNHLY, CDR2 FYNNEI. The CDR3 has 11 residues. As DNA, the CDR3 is TGTGCCAGCAGTGAATCCGAGACCCAGTACTTC. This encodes CASSESETQYF.

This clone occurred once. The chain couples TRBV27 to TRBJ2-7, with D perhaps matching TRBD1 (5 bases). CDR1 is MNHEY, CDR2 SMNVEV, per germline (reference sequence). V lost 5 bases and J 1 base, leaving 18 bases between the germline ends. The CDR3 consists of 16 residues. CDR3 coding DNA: TGTGCCAGCAGTACCGGACATTCTAACCCTTCCTACGAGCAGTACTTC. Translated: CASSTGHSNPSYEQYF.

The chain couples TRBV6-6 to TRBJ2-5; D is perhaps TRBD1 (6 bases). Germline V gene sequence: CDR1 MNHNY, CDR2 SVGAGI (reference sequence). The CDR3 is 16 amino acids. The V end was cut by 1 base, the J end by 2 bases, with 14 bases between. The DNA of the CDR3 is TGTGCCAGCAGTTACTTCAGGGGTCAGGGACAAGAGACCCAGTACTTC. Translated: CASSYFRGQGQETQYF.

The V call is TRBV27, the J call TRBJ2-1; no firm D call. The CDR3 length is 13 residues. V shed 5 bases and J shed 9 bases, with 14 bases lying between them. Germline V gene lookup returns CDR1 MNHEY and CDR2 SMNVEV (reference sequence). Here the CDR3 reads CASSPTSVGEQFF. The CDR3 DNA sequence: TGTGCCAGCAGTCCCACCAGTGTCGGTGAGCAGTTCTTC.

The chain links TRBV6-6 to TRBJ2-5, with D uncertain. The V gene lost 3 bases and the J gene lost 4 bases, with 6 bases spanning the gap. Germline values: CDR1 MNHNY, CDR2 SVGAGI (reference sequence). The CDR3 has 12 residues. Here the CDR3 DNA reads TGTGCCAGCAGTTATCCTGGAGAGACCCAGTACTTC. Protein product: CASSYPGETQYF.

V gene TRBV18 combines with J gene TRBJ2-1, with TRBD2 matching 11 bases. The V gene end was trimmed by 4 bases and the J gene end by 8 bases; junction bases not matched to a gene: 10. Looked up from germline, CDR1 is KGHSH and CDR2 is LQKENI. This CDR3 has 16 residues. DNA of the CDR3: TGTGCCAGCTCACTCCTGACTAGCGGGATATTGGATGAGCAGTTCTTC. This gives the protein CASSLLTSGILDEQFF. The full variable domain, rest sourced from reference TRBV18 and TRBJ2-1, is NAGVMQNPRHLVRRRGQEARLRCSPMKGHSHVYWYRQLPEEGLKFMVYLQKENIIDESGMPKERFSAEFPKEGPSILRIQQVVRGDSAAYFCASSLLTSGILDEQFFGPGTRLTVL.

CDR3 in DNA: TGTGCCAGCAGGAGGGAGGGCCTGAACGAGCAGTACTTC. Translated, it gives CASRREGLNEQYF. The chain couples TRBV6-6 to TRBJ2-7; TRBD2 agrees at 7 bases. In germline, CDR1 is MNHNY, CDR2 SVGAGI (reference sequence). V dropped 6 bases and J dropped 5; count of bases not matched to a gene: 7. The CDR3 consists of 13 residues.